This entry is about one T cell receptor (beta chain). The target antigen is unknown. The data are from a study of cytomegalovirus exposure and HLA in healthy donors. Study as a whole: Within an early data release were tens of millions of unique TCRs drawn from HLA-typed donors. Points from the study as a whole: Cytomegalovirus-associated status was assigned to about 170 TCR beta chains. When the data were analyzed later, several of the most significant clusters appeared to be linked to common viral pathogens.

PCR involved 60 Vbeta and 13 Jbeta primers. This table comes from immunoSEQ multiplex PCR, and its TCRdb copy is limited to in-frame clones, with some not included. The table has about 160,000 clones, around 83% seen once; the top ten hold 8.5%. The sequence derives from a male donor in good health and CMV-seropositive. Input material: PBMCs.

In nucleotides, the CDR3 is TGTGCCATCAGCCGGACTAGCGGTTCCTACGAGCAGTACTTC. Translated: CAISRTSGSYEQYF. The J gene is TRBJ2-7, the V gene TRBV10-3; TRBD2 aligns across 10 bases. The germline V gene encodes CDR1 ENHRY and CDR2 SYGVKD. V lost 6 bases to trimming and J lost 1 base; unmatched junction nucleotides: 3. CDR3 length: 14 residues.